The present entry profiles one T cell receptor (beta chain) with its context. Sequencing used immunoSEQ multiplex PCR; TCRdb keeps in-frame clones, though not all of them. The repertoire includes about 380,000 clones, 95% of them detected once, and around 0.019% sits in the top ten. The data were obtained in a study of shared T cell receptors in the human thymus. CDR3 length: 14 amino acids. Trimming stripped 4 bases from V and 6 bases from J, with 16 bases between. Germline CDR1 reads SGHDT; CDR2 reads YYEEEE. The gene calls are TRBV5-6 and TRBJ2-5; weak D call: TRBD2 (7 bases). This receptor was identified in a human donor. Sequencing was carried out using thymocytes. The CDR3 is CASSHPRGGQTQYF. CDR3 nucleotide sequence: TGTGCCAGCAGCCATCCGAGGGGGGGGCAGACCCAGTACTTC.